The TCR beta chain described here comes from a study of blood T cell repertoires in COVID-19. The overall study: The samples span acute and convalescent COVID-19 from the United States, Italy and Spain.

Germline loops: CDR1 LNHNV, CDR2 YYDKDF (reference sequence). This CDR3 spans 15 amino acids. V shed 5 bases and J 4 bases; nucleotides not matched to a gene: 7. Methods used by the authors: Reference gene primer amplification gave estimated nucleated cell counts. The table came from immunoSEQ multiplex PCR; TCRdb's copy has only in-frame clones and leaves some out. The V and J calls and clone size are taken from that table; D and trimming were inferred from the DNA. The table has roughly 200,000 clones, around 83% seen once. The receptor's source is a man in his forties with active or convalescent COVID-19. This rearrangement joins TRBV15 to TRBJ2-3; 9 bases fit TRBD2. The sample taken for sequencing was peripheral blood. CDR3 amino acids: CATSVAGVGSDTQYF. In nucleotides, the CDR3 is TGTGCCACCAGCGTAGCGGGAGTAGGTTCAGATACGCAGTATTTT.